The 29 T cell receptor beta chains in this list originate from one sample, sequenced in a study of T cell changes during pregnancy in multiple sclerosis. Profiled with immunoSEQ multiplex PCR; TCRdb holds only in-frame clones, not every one. This repertoire shows tens of thousands of clones, approximately 92% found once; its top ten account for roughly 2%. The material sequenced was peripheral blood, taken in the first trimester of pregnancy. The source is a female donor with multiple sclerosis, enrolled in a pregnancy study.

V is TRBV5-6 and J is TRBJ2-1, with 12 bases aligning to TRBD2. The V gene's germline CDR1 is SGHDT and CDR2 YYEEEE. This CDR3 is built from 17 residues. V lost 4 bases, J lost 0 bases, and 5 bases stayed unmatched. The CDR3 DNA follows: TGTGCCAGCAGCACACTAGCGGGGGGCCTCTCCTACAATGAGCAGTTCTTC. Residues: CASSTLAGGLSYNEQFF. The full variable domain, with the rest looked up from reference TRBV5-6 and TRBJ2-1, is DAGVTQSPTHLIKTRGQQVTLRCSPKSGHDTVSWYQQALGQGPQFIFQYYEEEERQRGNFPDRFSGHQFPNYSSELNVNALLLGDSALYLCASSTLAGGLSYNEQFFGPGTRLTVL.

In its sample, this clone was seen a few times. The chain carries TRBV11-1 and TRBJ1-1; D possibly corresponds to TRBD1 (6 bases). Looked up from germline, CDR1 is SGHAT and CDR2 is FQDESV (reference sequence). CDR3 length: 15 residues. Trimming took off 6 bases at V and 1 base at J, with 15 bases between the two ends. The CDR3 nucleotides are TGTGCCAGCAGGGAGACAGGAGCCAAGAACACTGAAGCTTTCTTT. Translating gives CASRETGAKNTEAFF.

The rearrangement uses TRBV18 and TRBJ2-3; a possible D gene is TRBD2 (6 bases). The CDR3 covers 16 residues. Germline CDR1 is KGHSH and CDR2 is LQKENI. V shed 0 bases and J shed 2 bases, with 12 bases lying between them. CDR3 in amino acids: CASSPPRDSVTDTQYF. The DNA of the CDR3 is TGTGCCAGCTCACCACCAAGGGACTCCGTCACAGATACGCAGTATTTT. Full variable domain (outside the CDR3, taken from reference TRBV18 and TRBJ2-3): NAGVMQNPRHLVRRRGQEARLRCSPMKGHSHVYWYRQLPEEGLKFMVYLQKENIIDESGMPKERFSAEFPKEGPSILRIQQVVRGDSAAYFCASSPPRDSVTDTQYFGPGTRLTVL.

The chain employs TRBV6-5 and TRBJ1-5; TRBD1 is a possible D gene (6 bases). CDR3 length: 15 residues. Deletions cut 0 bases from V and 2 bases from J, with 8 bases between. The V gene's germline CDR1 is MNHEY and CDR2 SVGAGI. CDR3 DNA: TGTGCCAGCAGTTACTCGGGGGCCCGCAATCAGCCCCAGCATTTT. Its protein is CASSYSGARNQPQHF.

This chain uses TRBV11-3 with TRBJ2-5; D gene unclear. Trimming took 5 bases from V and 5 from J, leaving 6 bases between them. Germline loops: CDR1 SGHNT, CDR2 YENEEA. This CDR3 comprises 11 residues. CDR3 in amino acids: CASSAGETQYF. The CDR3, as DNA: TGTGCCAGCAGCGCCGGGGAGACCCAGTACTTC.

Only one count was recorded for this clone. This chain links TRBV7-2 with TRBJ2-4; weak D call: TRBD1 (5 bases). CDR1 and CDR2 (germline): SGHTA, FQGNSA. The CDR3 sequence is 15 residues long. The germline V and J ends were trimmed by 3 bases and 6 bases, with 15 bases remaining between them. CDR3 residues: CASSLSAWGGNIQYF. As DNA, the CDR3 is TGTGCCAGCAGCTTGTCTGCGTGGGGCGGAAACATTCAGTACTTC.

The chain uses TRBV6-4 and TRBJ1-4; D is perhaps TRBD1 (5 bases). Trimming stripped 4 bases from V and 8 bases from J, with 14 bases between. Germline CDR1 and CDR2: MRHNA and SNTAGT. CDR3 length: 14 amino acids. The CDR3 nucleotides read TGTGCCAGCAGTGGCTGGGGGGGAGGCGAAAAACTGTTTTTT. Protein product: CASSGWGGGEKLFF.

The J gene is TRBJ1-2, the V gene TRBV27, with 11 bases that match TRBD1. The germline CDR1 and CDR2 sequences are MNHEY and SMNVEV (reference sequence). The CDR3 runs 18 residues. The trim removed 2 bases at V and 7 bases at J, leaving 15 bases unmatched. CDR3 sequence reads: CASSLTPDRGPFPVGYTF. As DNA, the CDR3 is TGTGCCAGCAGTTTAACCCCGGACAGGGGGCCCTTCCCGGTTGGCTACACCTTC.

The CDR3 DNA sequence: TGTGCCATCAGTGAGTCAAGCGGAGGTTACGAGCAGTACTTC. Its protein product is CAISESSGGYEQYF. This chain joins TRBV10-3 and TRBJ2-7, with D maybe TRBD2 (5 bases). CDR3 length: 14 amino acids. V was pared by 0 bases and J by 4 bases, with 10 bases between. Per the germline V gene, CDR1 is ENHRY and CDR2 is SYGVKD.

The chain combines TRBV14 with TRBJ2-3, with D possibly matching TRBD2 (6 bases). V dropped 3 bases and J dropped 6 bases, with 10 bases sitting between them. CDR1 is SGHDN, CDR2 FVKESK, per germline. This CDR3 is 13 amino acids long. The CDR3 DNA is TGTGCCAGCAGCCAGTGGGGGGTCGATACGCAGTATTTT. Translated: CASSQWGVDTQYF.

This clone is a singleton in its sample. The CDR3: CSIMDRGSIYGYTF. DNA of the CDR3: TGCAGCATAATGGACAGGGGTTCGATATATGGCTACACCTTC. This chain connects TRBV29-1 to TRBJ1-2, with 9 nucleotides matching TRBD1. CDR1 is SQVTM and CDR2 is ANQGSEA in the germline V gene. There are 14 residues in the CDR3. V lost 8 bases, J lost 5 bases, and 12 bases stayed unmatched.

This chain links TRBV28 with TRBJ1-5; no firm D call. Germline V gene lookup returns CDR1 MDHEN and CDR2 SYDVKM. The CDR3 spans 14 residues. Between the trimmed V and J ends, which lost 5 bases and 2 bases, there was a span of 10 bases. The chain's CDR3 is CASSEAGGNQPQHF. The CDR3 region has the DNA TGTGCCAGCAGTGAAGCTGGTGGCAATCAGCCCCAGCATTTT.

V and J are TRBV7-2 and TRBJ2-4, with 9 bases identical to TRBD1. The CDR3 consists of 17 residues. Trimming took 5 bases from V and 3 from J; bases not matched to a gene: 11. Germline V gene data show CDR1 as SGHTA and CDR2 as FQGNSA. CDR3 DNA sequence: TGTGCCAGCAGCCCTACCGGGACAGGGATCCTCAAAAACATTCAGTACTTC. Its protein is CASSPTGTGILKNIQYF. Variable domain in full (rest from reference TRBV7-2 and TRBJ2-4): GAGVSQSPSNKVTEKGKDVELRCDPISGHTALYWYRQSLGQGLEFLIYFQGNSAPDKSGLPSDRFSAERTGGSVSTLTIQRTQQEDSAVYLCASSPTGTGILKNIQYFGAGTRLSVL.

The chain joins TRBV2 to TRBJ2-7; 12 bases line up with TRBD1. CDR3 length equals 15 residues. Germline trimming cut 5 bases from V and 7 bases from J; bases unmatched to any gene: 9. Per the germline V gene, CDR1 is SNHLY and CDR2 is FYNNEI. CDR3 in DNA: TGTGCCAGCAGTCCCCCGGGACAGGGGGCGGGGGAGCAGTACTTC. Translating it yields CASSPPGQGAGEQYF.

The chain employs TRBV9 and TRBJ2-1; 10 bases line up with TRBD2. The trim removed 4 bases at V and 0 bases at J, leaving 16 bases unmatched. The CDR3 covers 20 residues. Germline CDR1 and CDR2: SGDLS and YYNGEE. CDR3 sequence (DNA): TGTGCCAGCAGCCCTAGCCCCGGACTAGCGGCCTTTTTCTCCTACAATGAGCAGTTCTTC. This gives the protein CASSPSPGLAAFFSYNEQFF.

This chain joins TRBV12-2 and TRBJ2-2; the table assigns TRBD2, which was not confirmed against the DNA. TRBV12-2 is a listed pseudogene. The CDR3 contains 19 residues. This CDR3 reads CASRVLGGVAGPNTGELFF. CDR3 DNA sequence: TGTGCAAGTCGCGTACTGGGTGGTGTAGCGGGGCCGAACACCGGGGAGCTGTTTTTT.

The chain couples TRBV15 to TRBJ1-6, with a tentative D call TRBD1 (5 bases). The V end was cut by 6 bases, the J end by 0 bases, with 15 bases between. CDR1 is LNHNV, CDR2 YYDKDF, per germline (reference sequence). The CDR3 is 17 amino acids. CDR3 sequence reads: CATRGREGSSYNSPLHF. The CDR3 DNA reads TGTGCCACCAGAGGAAGGGAGGGGAGCTCCTATAATTCACCCCTCCACTTT.

This clone was seen more than once but under ten times. This chain uses TRBV5-4 with TRBJ1-2, with D unresolved. The length of the CDR3 is 14 residues. In germline, CDR1 is SGHNT, CDR2 YYREEE (reference sequence). V lost 0 bases to trimming and J lost 8 bases, with 14 bases between them. CDR3 residues: CASSLVEGAWGYTF. The DNA of the CDR3 is TGTGCCAGCAGCTTGGTCGAGGGCGCCTGGGGCTACACCTTC.

Concerning this clone: Other DNA sequences in this sample translate to the same CDR3. The chain links TRBV5-1 to TRBJ1-4, with 8 bases fitting TRBD1. CDR1 SGHRS and CDR2 YFSETQ come from the germline V gene. V lost 4 bases and J lost 8; bases outside the gene matches: 13. The CDR3 runs 16 residues. This CDR3 reads CASSLIGGQGPEKLFF. CDR3 coding DNA: TGCGCCAGCAGCCTGATAGGTGGACAGGGCCCCGAAAAACTGTTTTTT. The full variable domain, with the rest looked up from reference TRBV5-1 and TRBJ1-4, is KAGVTQTPRYLIKTRGQQVTLSCSPISGHRSVSWYQQTPGQGLQFLFEYFSETQRNKGNFPGRFSGRQFSNSRSEMNVSTLELGDSALYLCASSLIGGQGPEKLFFGSGTQLSVL.

This clone was seen once. The rearrangement joins TRBV27 to TRBJ1-2, with D perhaps TRBD1 (5 bases). CDR1 MNHEY and CDR2 SMNVEV come from the germline V gene (reference sequence). The V gene lost 0 bases and the J gene lost 5 bases, with 10 bases spanning the gap. The CDR3 loop spans 14 amino acids. In DNA form, the CDR3 reads TGTGCCAGCAGTTTATCGTCAGGGAATTATGGCTACACCTTC. It translates to CASSLSSGNYGYTF.

This chain uses TRBV2 with TRBJ2-1; 15 bases fit TRBD2. The junction had 7 bases not matched to a gene; V was cut back by 9 bases and J by 4 bases. The CDR3 loop spans 16 amino acids. Germline V gives CDR1 SNHLY, CDR2 FYNNEI. The chain's CDR3 is CARTGTSGGPYNEQFF. The CDR3 nucleotides read TGTGCCAGAACTGGGACTAGCGGGGGGCCTTACAATGAGCAGTTCTTC.

V usage is TRBV6-1 and J usage is TRBJ1-1; D possibly corresponds to TRBD1 (6 bases). Germline V lookup: CDR1 MNHNS, CDR2 SASEGT. V lost 9 bases and J 9 bases, leaving 14 bases between the germline ends. The CDR3 length is 11 residues. CDR3 amino acids: CASPTRDKAFF. For the CDR3, the DNA is TGTGCCAGTCCAACCCGGGACAAAGCTTTCTTT.

The chain couples TRBV18 to TRBJ1-1; D might be TRBD1 (5 bases). V lost 3 bases and J lost 1, with 18 bases in between. This CDR3 region has 17 residues. Germline V CDR1 and CDR2: KGHSH, LQKENI. The chain's CDR3 is CASSPRQTQTTNTEAFF. The CDR3 DNA follows: TGTGCCAGCTCACCTCGACAGACCCAAACCACGAACACTGAAGCTTTCTTT.

V and J are TRBV27 and TRBJ2-1; 8 bases line up with TRBD2. This CDR3 contains 15 residues. With V trimmed by 5 bases and J by 9 bases, 12 bases remained unmatched. Per the germline V gene, CDR1 is MNHEY and CDR2 is SMNVEV (reference sequence). As DNA, the CDR3 is TGTGCCAGCAGTCTCAGCGTGGGACTAGTAAGTGAGCAGTTCTTC. Residues: CASSLSVGLVSEQFF.

This clone has only one observation. V usage is TRBV5-1 and J usage is TRBJ2-7; D unresolved. Germline assignment: CDR1 SGHRS and CDR2 YFSETQ. The V end lost 7 bases, the J end lost 2 bases, and 16 bases lay between the germline ends. This CDR3 region has 14 residues. Here the CDR3 DNA reads TGCGCCAGCTCAGCCGGCGGTGCCACCTACGAGCAGTACTTC. This gives the protein CASSAGGATYEQYF.

The chain employs TRBV7-8 and TRBJ1-5, with 8 bases that match TRBD1. The CDR3 loop spans 17 amino acids. V was pared by 5 bases and J by 7 bases, with 16 bases of the junction left unmatched. Germline-derived CDR1 and CDR2 are SGHVS and FQNEAQ. The CDR3 reads CASSPLDRGSENQPQHF. The CDR3 coding sequence is TGTGCCAGCAGCCCACTCGACAGGGGAAGCGAGAACCAGCCCCAGCATTTT.

The count of this clone is one. The CDR3 DNA is TGTGCCAGCAGTTACTACGGACAGGGAATCAATCAGCCCCAGCATTTT. This encodes CASSYYGQGINQPQHF. The chain combines TRBV6-5 with TRBJ1-5, with TRBD1 matching 8 bases. This CDR3 region has 16 residues. Losses at the gene ends were 1 base for V and 3 bases for J; bases not matched to a gene: 5. CDR1 is MNHEY, CDR2 SVGAGI, per germline.

The chain uses TRBV30 and TRBJ2-7; 9 nucleotides line up with TRBD1. Germline loops: CDR1 GTSNPN, CDR2 SVGIG (reference sequence). This CDR3 comprises 16 residues. J gave up 6 bases and V 1 base, and 13 bases lay outside the gene matches. The CDR3 nucleotides read TGTGCCTGGAGTGCCCGTGGACAGGGGTTAATTGTCGAGCAGTACTTC. Its protein is CAWSARGQGLIVEQYF.

The gene calls are TRBV2 and TRBJ2-3, with D tentatively TRBD2 (5 bases). There are 16 residues in the CDR3. In germline, CDR1 is SNHLY, CDR2 FYNNEI. The V gene lost 5 bases and the J gene lost 0 bases, with 15 bases spanning the gap. In DNA, the CDR3 is TGTGCCAGCAGTCGAATTCCAGCGGCGAGCACAGATACGCAGTATTTT. Its translation is CASSRIPAASTDTQYF. Filled out from reference TRBV2 and TRBJ2-3, the complete variable domain reads EPEVTQTPSHQVTQMGQEVILRCVPISNHLYFYWYRQILGQKVEFLVSFYNNEISEKSEIFDDQFSVERPDGSNFTLKIRSTKLEDSAMYFCASSRIPAASTDTQYFGPGTRLTVL.